A selection of T cell receptor beta chains follows, all from one sample in a study of early T cells in non-severe SARS-CoV-2 infection. TCRdb re-called the 5' RACE reads with MiXCR, one entry per CDR3 protein. Here the sample spans some 61,000 distinct CDR3 sequences, about 9.4% being singletons. Sequenced material: whole blood. These receptors were collected from an adult who was a healthcare worker with PCR-confirmed SARS-CoV-2 infection or an uninfected control (not recorded which). CDR3s include the opening cysteine and the closing phenylalanine or tryptophan. The order of the fields is CDR3 protein, CDR3 DNA, CDR3 length, J gene, V gene, D gene, clone size. The D gene is left open where the match is weak. Part of the rows lack a size; the others show once, few, many or a class for expanded clones.

CASRPGMASPLHF | TGTGCCAGCAGACCAGGGATGGCTTCACCCCTCCACTTT | 13 | TRBJ1-6 | TRBV5-5 | - | many
CASRAGTTNTEAFF | TGTGCCAGCCGGGCCGGGACAACAAACACTGAAGCTTTCTTT | 14 | TRBJ1-1 | TRBV5-6 | - | -
CSGKGTSEETQYF | TGCAGCGGGAAAGGGACTAGTGAAGAGACCCAGTACTTC | 13 | TRBJ2-5 | TRBV29-1 | TRBD2 | few
CASSHSQEYRPQHF | TGCGCCAGCAGCCACTCCCAGGAGTATAGGCCCCAGCATTTT | 14 | TRBJ1-5 | TRBV4-1 | - | -
CATSRDPTSGLEQYF | TGTGCCACCAGCAGAGATCCGACTAGCGGCCTCGAGCAGTACTTC | 15 | TRBJ2-7 | TRBV15 | TRBD2 | -
CSAGLAGWETQYF | TGCAGCGCGGGACTAGCGGGGTGGGAGACCCAGTACTTC | 13 | TRBJ2-5 | TRBV29-1 | TRBD2 | many
CASSLDAGGSFARTQYF | TGTGCCAGCAGCCTTGACGCAGGGGGCTCGTTCGCCAGAACGCAGTATTTT | 17 | TRBJ2-3 | TRBV11-2 | TRBD1 | -
CASGLPTGGAMIETQYF | TGTGCTAGTGGTTTGCCAACGGGAGGGGCGATGATAGAGACCCAGTACTTC | 17 | TRBJ2-5 | TRBV12-5 | TRBD2 | -
CASSDSRVTEQYF | TGTGCCAGCAGCGACTCCCGGGTCACAGAGCAGTACTTC | 13 | TRBJ2-7 | TRBV7-2 | - | few
CSADPGGSDEQYF | TGCAGTGCGGATCCGGGAGGGTCGGACGAGCAGTACTTC | 13 | TRBJ2-7 | TRBV20-1 | TRBD2 | -
CSVNNFPGVPEAFF | TGCAGCGTTAACAATTTTCCGGGGGTCCCTGAAGCTTTCTTT | 14 | TRBJ1-1 | TRBV29-1 | - | -
CSARANEQFF | TGCAGTGCTAGGGCCAATGAGCAGTTCTTC | 10 | TRBJ2-1 | TRBV20-1 | - | many
CASTYSRDEQFF | TGTGCCAGCACGTATAGCCGAGATGAGCAGTTCTTC | 12 | TRBJ2-1 | TRBV2 | - | -
CASAEDTNTGELFF | TGTGCCAGCGCCGAGGACACAAACACCGGGGAGCTGTTTTTT | 14 | TRBJ2-2 | TRBV7-9 | - | -
CASSLVYNEQFF | TGTGCCAGCAGCTTAGTCTACAATGAGCAGTTCTTC | 12 | TRBJ2-1 | TRBV5-5 | - | few